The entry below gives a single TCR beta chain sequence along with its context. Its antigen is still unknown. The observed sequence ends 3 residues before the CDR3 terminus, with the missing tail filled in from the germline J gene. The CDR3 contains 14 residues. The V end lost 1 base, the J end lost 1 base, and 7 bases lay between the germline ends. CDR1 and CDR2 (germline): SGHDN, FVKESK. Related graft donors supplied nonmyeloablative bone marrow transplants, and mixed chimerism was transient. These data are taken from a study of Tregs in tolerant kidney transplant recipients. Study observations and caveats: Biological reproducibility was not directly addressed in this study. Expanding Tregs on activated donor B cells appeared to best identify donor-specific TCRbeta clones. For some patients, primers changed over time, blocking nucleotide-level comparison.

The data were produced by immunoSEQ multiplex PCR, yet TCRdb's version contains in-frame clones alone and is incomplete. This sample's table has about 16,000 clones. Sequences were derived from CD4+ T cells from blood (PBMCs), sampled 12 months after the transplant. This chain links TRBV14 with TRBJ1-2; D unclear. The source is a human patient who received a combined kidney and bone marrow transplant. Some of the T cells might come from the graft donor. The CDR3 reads CASSQANGNYGYTF. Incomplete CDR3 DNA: TGTGCCAGCAGCCAAGCCAACGGTAACTATGGC. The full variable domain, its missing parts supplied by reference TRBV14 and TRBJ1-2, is EAGVTQFPSHSVIEKGQTVTLRCDPISGHDNLYWYRRVMGKEIKFLLHFVKESKQDESGMPNNRFLAERTGGTYSTLKVQPAELEDSGVYFCASSQANGNYGYTFGSGTRLTVV.